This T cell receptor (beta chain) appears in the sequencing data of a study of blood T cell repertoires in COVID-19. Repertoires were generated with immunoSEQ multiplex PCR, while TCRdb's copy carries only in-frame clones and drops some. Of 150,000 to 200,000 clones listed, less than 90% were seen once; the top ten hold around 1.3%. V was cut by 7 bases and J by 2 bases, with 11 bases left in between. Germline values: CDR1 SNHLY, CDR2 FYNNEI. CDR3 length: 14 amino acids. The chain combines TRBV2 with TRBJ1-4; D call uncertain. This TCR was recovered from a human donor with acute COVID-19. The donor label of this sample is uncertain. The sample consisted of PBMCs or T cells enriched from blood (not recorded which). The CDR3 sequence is CASKRGTTNEKLFF. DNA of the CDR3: TGTGCCAGCAAACGGGGAACCACTAATGAAAAACTGTTTTTT.